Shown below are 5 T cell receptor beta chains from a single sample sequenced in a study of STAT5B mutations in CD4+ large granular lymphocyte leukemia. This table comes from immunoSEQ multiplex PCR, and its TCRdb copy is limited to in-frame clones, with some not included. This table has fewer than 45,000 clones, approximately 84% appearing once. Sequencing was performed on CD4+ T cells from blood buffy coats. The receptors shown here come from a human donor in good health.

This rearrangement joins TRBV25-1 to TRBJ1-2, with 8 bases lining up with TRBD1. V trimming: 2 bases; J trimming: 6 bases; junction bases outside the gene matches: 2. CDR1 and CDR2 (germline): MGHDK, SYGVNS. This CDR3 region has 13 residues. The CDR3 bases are TGTGCCAGCAGTGAAGTGACAGGGGATGGCTACACCTTC. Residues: CASSEVTGDGYTF.

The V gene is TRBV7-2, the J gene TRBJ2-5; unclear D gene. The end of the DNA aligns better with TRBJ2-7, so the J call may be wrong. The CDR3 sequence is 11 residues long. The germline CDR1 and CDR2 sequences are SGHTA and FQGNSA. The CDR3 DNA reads TGTGCCAGCAGCCCAAGTTACGAGCAGTACTTC. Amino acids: CASSPSYEQYF.

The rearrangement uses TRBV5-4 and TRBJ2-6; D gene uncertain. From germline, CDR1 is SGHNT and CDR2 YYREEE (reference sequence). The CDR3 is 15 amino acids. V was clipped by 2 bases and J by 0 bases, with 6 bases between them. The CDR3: CASSLRGSGANVLTF. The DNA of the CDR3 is TGTGCCAGCAGCTTACGAGGCTCTGGGGCCAACGTCCTGACTTTC.

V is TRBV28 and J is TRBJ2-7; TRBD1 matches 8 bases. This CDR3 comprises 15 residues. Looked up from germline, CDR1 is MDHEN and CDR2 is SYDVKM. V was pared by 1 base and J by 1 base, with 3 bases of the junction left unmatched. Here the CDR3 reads CASSLFTGGSYEQYF. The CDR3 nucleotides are TGTGCCAGCAGTTTATTCACAGGGGGGTCCTACGAGCAGTACTTC.

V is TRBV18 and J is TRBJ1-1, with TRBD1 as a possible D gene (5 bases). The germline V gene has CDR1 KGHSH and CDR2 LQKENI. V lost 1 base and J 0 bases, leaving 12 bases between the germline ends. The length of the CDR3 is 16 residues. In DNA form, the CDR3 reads TGTGCCAGCTCACCACGGGGCCTGGACCTGAACACTGAAGCTTTCTTT. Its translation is CASSPRGLDLNTEAFF.